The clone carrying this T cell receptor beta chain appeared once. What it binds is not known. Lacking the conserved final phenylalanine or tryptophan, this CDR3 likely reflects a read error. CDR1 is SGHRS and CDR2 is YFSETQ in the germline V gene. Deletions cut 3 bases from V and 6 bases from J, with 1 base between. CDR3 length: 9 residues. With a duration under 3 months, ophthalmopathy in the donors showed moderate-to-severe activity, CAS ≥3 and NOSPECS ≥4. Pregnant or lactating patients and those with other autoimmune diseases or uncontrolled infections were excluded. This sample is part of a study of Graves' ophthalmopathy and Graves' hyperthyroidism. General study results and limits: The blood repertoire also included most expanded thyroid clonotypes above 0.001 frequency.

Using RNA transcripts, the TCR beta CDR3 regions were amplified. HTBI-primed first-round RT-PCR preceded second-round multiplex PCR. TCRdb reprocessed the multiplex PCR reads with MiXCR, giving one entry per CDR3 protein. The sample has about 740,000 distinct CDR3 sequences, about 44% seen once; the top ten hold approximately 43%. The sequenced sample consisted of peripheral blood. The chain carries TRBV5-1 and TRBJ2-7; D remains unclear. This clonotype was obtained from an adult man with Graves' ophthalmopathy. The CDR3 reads CASSSEQYL. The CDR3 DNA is TGCGCCAGCAGCTCCGAGCAGTACCTC.